The present T cell receptor beta chain was sequenced within a study of glioma-infiltrating T cells after dendritic cell vaccination. Study summary: Dendritic cell vaccination trial patients had either newly diagnosed or recurrent glioblastoma.

This CDR3 spans 16 amino acids. Trimming took off 6 bases at V and 0 bases at J, with 15 bases between the two ends. Germline CDR1 reads MNHEY; CDR2 reads SVGAGI. Broader study findings: The cohort had few patients with full blood and tumor sets. Higher TCR clonality did not directly relate to longer survival.

About this clone itself: Its target is not known.

Before vaccination, two weeks after the third vaccination, and at progression, PBMC were collected. TCRdb keeps only in-frame clones here, not all; method: immunoSEQ multiplex PCR. This table has more than 95,000 clones, roughly 79% appearing once. The V and J genes are TRBV6-5 and TRBJ2-1, with D possibly TRBD2 on 5 matching bases. The receptor's source is a human donor with glioblastoma. The sample was blood, taken before dendritic cell vaccination. The CDR3 DNA sequence: TGTGCCAGCAGCTACAGCGGAGCAAGCTCCTACAATGAGCAGTTCTTC. It specifies CASSYSGASSYNEQFF.